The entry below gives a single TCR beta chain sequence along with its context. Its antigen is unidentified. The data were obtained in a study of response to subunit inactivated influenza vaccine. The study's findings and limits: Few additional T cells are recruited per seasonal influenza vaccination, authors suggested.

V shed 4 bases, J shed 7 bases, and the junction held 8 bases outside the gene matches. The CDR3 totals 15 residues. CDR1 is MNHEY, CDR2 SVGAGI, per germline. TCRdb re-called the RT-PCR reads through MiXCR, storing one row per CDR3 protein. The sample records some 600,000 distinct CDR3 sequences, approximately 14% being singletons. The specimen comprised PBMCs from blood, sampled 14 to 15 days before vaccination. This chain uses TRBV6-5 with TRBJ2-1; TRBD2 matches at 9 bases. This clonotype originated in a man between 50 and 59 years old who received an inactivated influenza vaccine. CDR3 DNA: TGTGCCAGCAGTTCCTTAGCGGGGGTTTTGAATGAGCAGTTCTTC. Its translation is CASSSLAGVLNEQFF.